This TCR beta chain emerged from a study of T cell changes during pregnancy in multiple sclerosis. Generated by immunoSEQ multiplex PCR, the TCRdb table keeps only in-frame clones and is missing some. The sample carries about 50,000 clones, around 90% recorded once. Trimming cost V 2 bases and J 8 bases; bases outside gene matches: 10. Germline V gives CDR1 MGHRA, CDR2 YSYEKL. The CDR3 runs to 15 residues. The chain recombines TRBV4-1 with TRBJ1-2, with TRBD1 matching over 8 bases. The source was CD4+ T cells from peripheral blood mononuclear cells, collected after pregnancy. This receptor was taken from a female donor in good health, enrolled as a control in a pregnancy study. In nucleotides, the CDR3 is TGCGCCAGCAGCCAACCGCACGACAGGGGCGGAGGCTACACCTTC. It codes for CASSQPHDRGGGYTF.